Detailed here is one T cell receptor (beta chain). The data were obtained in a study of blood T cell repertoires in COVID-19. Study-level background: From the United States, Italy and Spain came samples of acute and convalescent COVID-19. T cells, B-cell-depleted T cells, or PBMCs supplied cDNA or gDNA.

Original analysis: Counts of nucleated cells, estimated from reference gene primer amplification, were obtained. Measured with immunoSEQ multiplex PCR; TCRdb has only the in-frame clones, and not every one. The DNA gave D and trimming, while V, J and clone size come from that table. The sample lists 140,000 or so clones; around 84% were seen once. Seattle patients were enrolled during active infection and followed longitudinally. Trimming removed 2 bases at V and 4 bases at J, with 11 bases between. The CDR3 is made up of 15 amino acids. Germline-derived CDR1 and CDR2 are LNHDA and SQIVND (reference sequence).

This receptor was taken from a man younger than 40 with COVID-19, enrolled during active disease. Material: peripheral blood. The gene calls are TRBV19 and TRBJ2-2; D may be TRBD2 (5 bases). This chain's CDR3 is CASSIQEAGTGELFF. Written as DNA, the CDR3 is TGTGCCAGTAGTATACAGGAGGCGGGCACCGGGGAGCTGTTTTTT.